The clone carrying this T cell receptor beta chain was counted ten times or more. Its specificity is not known. The sample comes from a study of T cell repertoires in cytomegalovirus infection. Whole-study findings and limits: The cumulative frequency of public TCR beta families identified carriers of CMV plus the relevant HLA.

Each CDR3 protein gets one entry after TCRdb re-called the reads with MiXCR. The sample consists of hundreds of thousands of distinct CDR3 sequences, roughly 24% of them appearing once. This CDR3 region has 12 residues. The germline V gene has CDR1 SEHNR and CDR2 FQNEAQ (reference sequence). V lost 3 bases and J 1 base, leaving 4 bases between the germline ends. Input material: CD8+ T cells from PBMCs. The receptor was derived from a human donor in good health (CMV status not recorded). Some clones in this sample may be carry-over from other donors' samples. The rearrangement joins TRBV7-9 to TRBJ2-7; D is unresolved. For the CDR3, the DNA is TGTGCCAGCAGCTTGAGGTCCTACGAGCAGTACTTC. This encodes CASSLRSYEQYF. The whole variable domain, filled in from reference TRBV7-9 and TRBJ2-7, reads DTGVSQNPRHKITKRGQNVTFRCDPISEHNRLYWYRQTLGQGPEFLTYFQNEAQLEKSRLLSDRFSAERPKGSFSTLEIQRTEQGDSAMYLCASSLRSYEQYFGPGTRLTVT.